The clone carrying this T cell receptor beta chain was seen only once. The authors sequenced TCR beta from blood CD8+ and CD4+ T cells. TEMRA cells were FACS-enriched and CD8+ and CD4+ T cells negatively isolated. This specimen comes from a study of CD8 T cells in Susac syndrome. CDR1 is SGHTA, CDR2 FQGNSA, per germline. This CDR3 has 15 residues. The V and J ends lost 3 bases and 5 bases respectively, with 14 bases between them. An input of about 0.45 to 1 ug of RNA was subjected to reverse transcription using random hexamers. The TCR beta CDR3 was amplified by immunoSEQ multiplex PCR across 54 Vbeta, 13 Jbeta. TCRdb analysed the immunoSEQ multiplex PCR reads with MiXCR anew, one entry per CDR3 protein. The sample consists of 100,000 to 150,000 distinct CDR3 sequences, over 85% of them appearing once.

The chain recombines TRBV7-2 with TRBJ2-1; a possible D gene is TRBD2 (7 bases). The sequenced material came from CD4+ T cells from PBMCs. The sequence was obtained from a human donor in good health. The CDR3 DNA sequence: TGTGCCAGCAGCTTGGGAGGGGGTCCCCACAATGAGCAGTTCTTC. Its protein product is CASSLGGGPHNEQFF.